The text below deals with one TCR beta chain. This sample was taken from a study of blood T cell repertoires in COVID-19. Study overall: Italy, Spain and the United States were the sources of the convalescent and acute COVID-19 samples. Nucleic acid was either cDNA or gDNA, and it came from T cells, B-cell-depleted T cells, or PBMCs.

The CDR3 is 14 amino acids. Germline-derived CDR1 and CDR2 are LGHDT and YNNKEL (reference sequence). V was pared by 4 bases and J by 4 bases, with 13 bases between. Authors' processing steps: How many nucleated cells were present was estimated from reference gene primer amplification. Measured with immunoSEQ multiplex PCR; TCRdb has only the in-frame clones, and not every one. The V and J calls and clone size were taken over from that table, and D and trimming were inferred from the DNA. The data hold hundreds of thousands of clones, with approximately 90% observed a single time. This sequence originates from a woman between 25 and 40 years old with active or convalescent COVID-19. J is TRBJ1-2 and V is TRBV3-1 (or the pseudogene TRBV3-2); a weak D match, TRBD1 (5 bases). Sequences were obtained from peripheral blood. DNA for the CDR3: TGTGCCAGCAGCCTAAGCGGGGGAGTCTATGGCTACACCTTC. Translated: CASSLSGGVYGYTF.